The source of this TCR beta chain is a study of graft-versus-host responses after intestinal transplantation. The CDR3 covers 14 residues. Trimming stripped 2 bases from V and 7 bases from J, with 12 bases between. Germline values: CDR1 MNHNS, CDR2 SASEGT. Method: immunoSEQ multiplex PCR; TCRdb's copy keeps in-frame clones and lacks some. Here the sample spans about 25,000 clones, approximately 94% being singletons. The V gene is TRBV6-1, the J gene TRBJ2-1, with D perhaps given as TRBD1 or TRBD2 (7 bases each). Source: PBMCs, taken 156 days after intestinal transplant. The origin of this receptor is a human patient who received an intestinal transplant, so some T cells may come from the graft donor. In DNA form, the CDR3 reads TGTGCCAGCAGTGAATACAGGGGAGGGAATGAGCAGTTCTTC. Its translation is CASSEYRGGNEQFF.